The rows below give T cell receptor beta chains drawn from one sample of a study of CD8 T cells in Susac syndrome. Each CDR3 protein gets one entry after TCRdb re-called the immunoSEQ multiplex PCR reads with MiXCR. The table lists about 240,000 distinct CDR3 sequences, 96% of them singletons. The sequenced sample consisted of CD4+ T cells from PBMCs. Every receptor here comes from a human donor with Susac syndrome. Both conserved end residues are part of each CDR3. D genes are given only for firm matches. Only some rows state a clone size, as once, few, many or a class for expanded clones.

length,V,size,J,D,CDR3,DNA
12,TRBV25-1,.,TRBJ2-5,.,CASNGNQETQYF,TGTGCCAGCAATGGGAATCAAGAGACCCAGTACTTC
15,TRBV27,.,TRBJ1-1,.,CASSIGGGQNTEAFF,TGTGCCAGCAGTATTGGGGGGGGACAGAACACTGAAGCTTTCTTT
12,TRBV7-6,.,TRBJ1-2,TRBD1,CASTGGNYGYTF,TGTGCCAGTACAGGGGGCAACTATGGCTACACCTTC
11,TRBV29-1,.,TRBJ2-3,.,CSGGLTDTQYF,TGCAGCGGAGGCCTCACAGATACGCAGTATTTT
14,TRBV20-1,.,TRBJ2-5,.,CSARVELGVETQYF,TGCAGTGCTAGAGTGGAGTTAGGGGTGGAGACCCAGTACTTC
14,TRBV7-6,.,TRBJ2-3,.,CASSSSTSTDTQYF,TGTGCCAGCAGCTCCTCGACTAGCACAGATACGCAGTATTTT
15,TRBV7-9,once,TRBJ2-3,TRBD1,CASSTLRGQADTQYF,TGTGCCAGCAGCACCCTTAGGGGGCAGGCAGATACGCAGTATTTT
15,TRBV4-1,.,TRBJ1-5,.,CASSQDQDSNQPQHF,TGCGCCAGCAGCCAAGATCAGGATAGCAATCAGCCCCAGCATTTT
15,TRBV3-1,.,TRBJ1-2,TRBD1,CASSSQTGGNYGYTF,TGTGCCAGCAGCAGTCAAACAGGGGGCAACTATGGCTACACCTTC
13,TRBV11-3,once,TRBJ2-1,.,CASSYWSGDEQFF,TGTGCCAGCAGCTATTGGTCAGGGGATGAGCAGTTCTTC
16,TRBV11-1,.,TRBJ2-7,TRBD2,CASRYASSTSVYEQYF,TGTGCCAGCAGATATGCGTCCTCGACTAGCGTCTACGAGCAGTACTTC
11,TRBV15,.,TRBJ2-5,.,CATSSRETQYF,TGTGCCACCAGCAGTCGAGAGACCCAGTACTTC
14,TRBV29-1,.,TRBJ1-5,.,CSVGTGTSNQPQHF,TGCAGCGTGGGTACCGGGACTTCCAATCAGCCCCAGCATTTT
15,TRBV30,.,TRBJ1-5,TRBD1,CAWSSPGTGEGPQHF,TGTGCCTGGAGTTCCCCCGGGACAGGGGAAGGGCCCCAGCATTTT
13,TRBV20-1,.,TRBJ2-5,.,CSARAGAGGTQYF,TGCAGTGCTAGGGCCGGGGCTGGGGGGACCCAGTACTTC
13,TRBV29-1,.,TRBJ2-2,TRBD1,CSAAGTVTGELFF,TGCAGCGCCGCTGGGACAGTTACCGGGGAGCTGTTTTTT
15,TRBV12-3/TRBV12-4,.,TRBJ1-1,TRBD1,CASSPRTGMNTEAFF,TGTGCCAGCAGTCCCAGGACAGGGATGAACACTGAAGCTTTCTTT
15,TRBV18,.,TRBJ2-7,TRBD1,CASSPPGQHIYEQYF,TGTGCCAGCTCACCACCGGGACAGCATATCTACGAGCAGTACTTC
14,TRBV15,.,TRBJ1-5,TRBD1,CATSRDRVNQPQHF,TGTGCCACCAGCAGGGACAGGGTCAATCAGCCCCAGCATTTT
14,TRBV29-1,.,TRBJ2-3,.,CSVAVFGSADTQYF,TGCAGCGTTGCGGTTTTTGGGAGCGCGGATACGCAGTATTTT
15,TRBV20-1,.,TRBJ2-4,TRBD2,CSAQKAGGSKNIQYF,TGCAGTGCTCAAAAAGCGGGAGGGTCCAAAAACATTCAGTACTTC
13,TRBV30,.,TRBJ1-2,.,CAWTHSPHYGYTF,TGTGCCTGGACGCACAGCCCCCACTATGGCTACACCTTC
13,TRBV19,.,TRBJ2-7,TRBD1,CASSQDRIYEQYF,TGTGCCAGTAGTCAGGACAGGATCTACGAGCAGTACTTC
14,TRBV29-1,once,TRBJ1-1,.,CSVDFTQGGTEAFF,TGCAGCGTTGACTTCACTCAGGGAGGCACTGAAGCTTTCTTT
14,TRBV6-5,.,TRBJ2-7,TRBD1,CASSYSTGGYEQYF,TGTGCCAGCAGTTACTCGACAGGGGGCTACGAGCAGTACTTC
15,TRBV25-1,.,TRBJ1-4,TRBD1,CASSEDRAANEKLFF,TGTGCCAGCAGTGAGGACAGGGCCGCTAATGAAAAACTGTTTTTT
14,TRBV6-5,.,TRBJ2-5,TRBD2,CASSLSGPQETQYF,TGTGCCAGCAGTCTTAGCGGGCCCCAAGAGACCCAGTACTTC
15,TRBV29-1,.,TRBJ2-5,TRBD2,CSVEVLAALQETQYF,TGCAGCGTTGAGGTCCTAGCGGCCTTACAAGAGACCCAGTACTTC
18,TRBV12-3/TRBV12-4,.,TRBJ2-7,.,CASSLFWGIKTPSYEQYF,TGTGCCAGCAGTTTGTTCTGGGGAATCAAGACACCATCCTACGAGCAGTACTTC
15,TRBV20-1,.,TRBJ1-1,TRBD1,CSARDPRQGVTEAFF,TGCAGTGCTAGAGATCCTCGGCAGGGGGTCACTGAAGCTTTCTTT
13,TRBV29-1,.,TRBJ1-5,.,CSVAGNSNQPQHF,TGCAGCGTTGCAGGGAATAGCAATCAGCCCCAGCATTTT
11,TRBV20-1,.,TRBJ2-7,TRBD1,CSAPDRDRQYF,TGCAGTGCTCCAGACAGGGACCGACAGTACTTC
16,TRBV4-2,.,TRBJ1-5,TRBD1,CASSLTGTGPNQPQHF,TGTGCCAGCAGTCTGACCGGGACAGGCCCCAATCAGCCCCAGCATTTT
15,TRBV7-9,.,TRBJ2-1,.,CASSFSLISYNEQFF,TGTGCCAGCAGCTTTTCACTAATCTCCTACAATGAGCAGTTCTTC
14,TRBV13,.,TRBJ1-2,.,CASSFSARAYGYTF,TGTGCCAGCAGCTTTTCCGCACGGGCCTATGGCTACACCTTC
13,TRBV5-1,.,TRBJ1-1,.,CASSHPGVTEAFF,TGCGCCAGCAGCCACCCTGGGGTCACTGAAGCTTTCTTT
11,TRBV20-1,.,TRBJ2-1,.,CSAREDGEQFF,TGCAGTGCTAGGGAAGACGGTGAGCAGTTCTTC
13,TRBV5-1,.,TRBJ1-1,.,CASSSEGNTEAFF,TGCGCCAGCAGCTCCGAGGGGAACACTGAAGCTTTCTTT
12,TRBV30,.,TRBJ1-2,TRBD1,CAAYRGDYGYTF,TGTGCCGCCTACAGGGGAGACTATGGCTACACCTTC
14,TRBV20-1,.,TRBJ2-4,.,CSLGENGGKNIQYF,TGCAGTTTGGGGGAGAATGGGGGCAAAAACATTCAGTACTTC
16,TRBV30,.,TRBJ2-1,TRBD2,CAWSDMGLAGENEQFF,TGTGCCTGGAGCGACATGGGACTAGCGGGAGAGAATGAGCAGTTCTTC
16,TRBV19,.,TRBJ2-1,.,CASTRSLPSSYNEQFF,TGTGCCAGCACCCGTTCGCTCCCGAGCTCCTACAATGAGCAGTTCTTC
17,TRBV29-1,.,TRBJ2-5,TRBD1,CSVEDPLGTGGRKTQYF,TGCAGCGTTGAAGATCCTCTGGGGACAGGGGGCAGGAAGACCCAGTACTTC
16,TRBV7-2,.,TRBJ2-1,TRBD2,CASSSGGTSGHNEQFF,TGTGCCAGCAGCTCCGGGGGGACTAGCGGACACAATGAGCAGTTCTTC
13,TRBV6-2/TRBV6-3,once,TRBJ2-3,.,CASSPDYTDTQYF,TGTGCCAGCAGTCCGGACTACACAGATACGCAGTATTTT
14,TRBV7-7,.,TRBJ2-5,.,CASSLQGGRETQYF,TGTGCTAGCAGCTTACAGGGCGGGCGAGAGACCCAGTACTTC
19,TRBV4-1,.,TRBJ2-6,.,CASSHRTALITSGANVLTF,TGCGCCAGCAGCCACCGGACAGCTCTCATCACCTCTGGGGCCAACGTCCTGACTTTC
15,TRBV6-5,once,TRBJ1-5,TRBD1,CASSGHRGRWQPQHF,TGTGCCAGCAGTGGTCACAGGGGGCGGTGGCAGCCCCAGCATTTT
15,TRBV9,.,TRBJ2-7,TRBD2,CASSVGLAPSYEQYF,TGTGCCAGCAGCGTTGGACTAGCGCCATCCTACGAGCAGTACTTC
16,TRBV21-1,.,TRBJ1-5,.,CASSASRGNMDQPQHF,TGTGCCAGCAGCGCGTCGCGGGGTAACATGGATCAGCCCCAGCATTTT
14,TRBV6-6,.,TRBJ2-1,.,CASSLRSGPDEQFF,TGTGCCAGCAGTCTCAGGAGCGGGCCCGATGAGCAGTTCTTC